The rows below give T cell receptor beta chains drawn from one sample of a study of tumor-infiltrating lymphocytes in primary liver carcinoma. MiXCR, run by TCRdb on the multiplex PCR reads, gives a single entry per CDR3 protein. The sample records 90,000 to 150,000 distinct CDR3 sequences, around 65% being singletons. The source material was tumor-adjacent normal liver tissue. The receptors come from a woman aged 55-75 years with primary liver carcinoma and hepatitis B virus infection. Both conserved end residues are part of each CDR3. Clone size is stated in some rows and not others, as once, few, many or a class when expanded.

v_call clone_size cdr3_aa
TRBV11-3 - CASSSEGAGGANFLTF
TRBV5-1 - CASSSGDRDGETQYF
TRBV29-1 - CSAGKPGPVRRAFF
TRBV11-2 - CASGLVTGGNGYTF
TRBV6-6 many CASSSPGTSDNEQFF
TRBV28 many CASSLLGGSESNEQFF
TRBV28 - CASSTGTPTRTPYF
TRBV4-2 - CAGSHRHGKNNEQFF
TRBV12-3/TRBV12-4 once CVSSFSGGIDTQYF
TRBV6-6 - CASSYSILPSNQPQQF
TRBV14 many CASSQEDRHQAKNIQYF
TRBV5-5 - CASRRGRTLWDKQFF
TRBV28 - CASSFSQGYNSPLHF
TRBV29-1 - CIVEVWTSTQYF
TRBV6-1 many CASSELGEQFF
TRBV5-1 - CASSPVLEGEGDTQFF
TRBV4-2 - CTSSHDGQGSQPQHF
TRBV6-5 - CASSPPWMGGGTEAFF
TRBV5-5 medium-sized CASSLIRGLNSPLHF
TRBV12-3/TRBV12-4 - CASSGGVEQYF
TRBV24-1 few CATSDPLRGPNTGELFF
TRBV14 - CVSSQDTGGVYGHTF
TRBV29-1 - CSVVTYTDTQYF
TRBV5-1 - CGSSLELWDTQYF
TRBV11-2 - CAGSLLETQYF
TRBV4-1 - CASSLPHGLSSPLHF
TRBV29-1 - CSVAGQGDNKQFF
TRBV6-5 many CASTYGTEAFF
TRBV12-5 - CGSAGTTDTQYF
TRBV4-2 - CASIQVVADTGELFF
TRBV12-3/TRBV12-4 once CASSKRARSSYEHYF
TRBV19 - CASQPQGNTGELFF
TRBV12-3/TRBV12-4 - CDSSYPKGGRGTGDLFF
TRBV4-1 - CASSQEPQGSGTNVLTF
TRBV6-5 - CVSIRLSGSDTQYF